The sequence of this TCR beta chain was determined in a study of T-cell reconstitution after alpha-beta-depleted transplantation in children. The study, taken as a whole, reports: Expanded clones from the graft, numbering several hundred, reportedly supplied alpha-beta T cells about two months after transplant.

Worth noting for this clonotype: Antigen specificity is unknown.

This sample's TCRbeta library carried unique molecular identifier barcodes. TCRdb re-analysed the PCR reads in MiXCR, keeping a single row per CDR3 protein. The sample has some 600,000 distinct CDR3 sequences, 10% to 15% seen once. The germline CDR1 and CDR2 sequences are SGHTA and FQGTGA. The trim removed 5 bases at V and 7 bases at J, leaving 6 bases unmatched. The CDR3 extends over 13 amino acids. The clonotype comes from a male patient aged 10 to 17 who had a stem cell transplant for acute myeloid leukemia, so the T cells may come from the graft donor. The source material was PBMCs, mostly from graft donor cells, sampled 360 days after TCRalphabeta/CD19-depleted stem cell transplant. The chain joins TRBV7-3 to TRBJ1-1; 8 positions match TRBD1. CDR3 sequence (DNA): TGTGCCAGCAGCCGCAGGGGGCAAGGTGAAGCTTTCTTT. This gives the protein CASSRRGQGEAFF.